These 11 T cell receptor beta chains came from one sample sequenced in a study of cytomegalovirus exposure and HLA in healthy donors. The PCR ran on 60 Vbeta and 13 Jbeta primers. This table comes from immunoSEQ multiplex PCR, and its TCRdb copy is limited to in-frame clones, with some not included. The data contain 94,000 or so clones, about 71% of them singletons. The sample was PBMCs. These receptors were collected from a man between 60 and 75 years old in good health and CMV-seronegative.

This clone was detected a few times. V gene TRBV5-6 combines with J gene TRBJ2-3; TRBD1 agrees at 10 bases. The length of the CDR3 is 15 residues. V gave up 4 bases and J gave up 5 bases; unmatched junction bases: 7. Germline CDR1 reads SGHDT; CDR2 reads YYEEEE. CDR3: CASSAGTGAGDTQYF. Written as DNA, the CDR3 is TGTGCCAGCAGCGCCGGGACAGGGGCTGGAGATACGCAGTATTTT.

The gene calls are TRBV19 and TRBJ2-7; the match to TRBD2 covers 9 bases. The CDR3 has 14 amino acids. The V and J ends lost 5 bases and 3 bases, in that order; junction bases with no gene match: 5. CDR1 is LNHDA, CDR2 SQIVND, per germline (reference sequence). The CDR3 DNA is TGTGCCAGTAGTCCCCAACTAGCGGGCTACGAGCAGTACTTC. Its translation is CASSPQLAGYEQYF.

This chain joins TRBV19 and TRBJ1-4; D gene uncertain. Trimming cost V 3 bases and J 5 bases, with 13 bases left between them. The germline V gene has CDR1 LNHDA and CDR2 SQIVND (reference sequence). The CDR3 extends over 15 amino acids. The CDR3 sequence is CASSMHSSLNEKLFF. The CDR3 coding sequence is TGTGCCAGTAGTATGCACAGCTCCCTAAATGAAAAACTGTTTTTT.

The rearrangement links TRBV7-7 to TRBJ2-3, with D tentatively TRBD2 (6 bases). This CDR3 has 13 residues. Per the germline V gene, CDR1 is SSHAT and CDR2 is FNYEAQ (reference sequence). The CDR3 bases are TGTGCTAGTTCGCGGGGCGGCACAGATACGCAGTATTTT. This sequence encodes CASSRGGTDTQYF.

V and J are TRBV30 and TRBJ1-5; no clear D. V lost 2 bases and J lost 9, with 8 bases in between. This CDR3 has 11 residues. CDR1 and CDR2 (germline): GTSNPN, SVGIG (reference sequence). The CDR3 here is CAWSRSGPQHF. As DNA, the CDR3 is TGTGCCTGGAGTCGTTCAGGGCCCCAGCATTTT.

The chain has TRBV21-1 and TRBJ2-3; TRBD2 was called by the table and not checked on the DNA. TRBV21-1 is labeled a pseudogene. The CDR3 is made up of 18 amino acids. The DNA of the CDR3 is TGTGCCAGCAGCAAATCCCCACCAGCGGGAGAAATGACAGATACGCAGTATTTT. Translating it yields CASSKSPPAGEMTDTQYF.

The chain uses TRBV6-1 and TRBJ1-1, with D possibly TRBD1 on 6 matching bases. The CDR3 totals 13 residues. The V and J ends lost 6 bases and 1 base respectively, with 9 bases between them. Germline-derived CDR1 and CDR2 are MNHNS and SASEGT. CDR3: CASSYRANTEAFF. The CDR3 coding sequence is TGTGCCAGCAGCTACAGGGCGAACACTGAAGCTTTCTTT.

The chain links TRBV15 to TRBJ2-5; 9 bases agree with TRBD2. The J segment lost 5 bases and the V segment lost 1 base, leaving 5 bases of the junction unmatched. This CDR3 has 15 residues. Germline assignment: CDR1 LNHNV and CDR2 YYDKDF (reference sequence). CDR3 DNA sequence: TGTGCCACCAGCAGAGCGGCGCGGGAGGGGGAGACCCAGTACTTC. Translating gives CATSRAAREGETQYF.

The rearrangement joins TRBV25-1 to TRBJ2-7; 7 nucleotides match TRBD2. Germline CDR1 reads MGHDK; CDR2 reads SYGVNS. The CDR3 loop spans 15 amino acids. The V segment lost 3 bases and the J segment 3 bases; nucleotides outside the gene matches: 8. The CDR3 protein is CASSDSSGILYEQYF. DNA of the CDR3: TGTGCCAGCAGTGATAGCAGCGGGATCCTCTACGAGCAGTACTTC.

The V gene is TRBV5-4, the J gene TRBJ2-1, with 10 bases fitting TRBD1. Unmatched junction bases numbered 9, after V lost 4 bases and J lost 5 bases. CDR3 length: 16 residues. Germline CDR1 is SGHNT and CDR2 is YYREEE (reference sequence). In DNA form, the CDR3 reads TGTGCCAGCAGCACAACGACAGGGGGCAGTCACAATGAGCAGTTCTTC. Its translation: CASSTTTGGSHNEQFF.

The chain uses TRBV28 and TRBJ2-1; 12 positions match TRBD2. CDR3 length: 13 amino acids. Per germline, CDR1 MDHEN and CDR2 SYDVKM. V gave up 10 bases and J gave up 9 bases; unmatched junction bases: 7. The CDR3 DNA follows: TGTGCCATCTCCTCGGGACTAGCGGGTGAGCAGTTCTTC. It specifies CAISSGLAGEQFF.